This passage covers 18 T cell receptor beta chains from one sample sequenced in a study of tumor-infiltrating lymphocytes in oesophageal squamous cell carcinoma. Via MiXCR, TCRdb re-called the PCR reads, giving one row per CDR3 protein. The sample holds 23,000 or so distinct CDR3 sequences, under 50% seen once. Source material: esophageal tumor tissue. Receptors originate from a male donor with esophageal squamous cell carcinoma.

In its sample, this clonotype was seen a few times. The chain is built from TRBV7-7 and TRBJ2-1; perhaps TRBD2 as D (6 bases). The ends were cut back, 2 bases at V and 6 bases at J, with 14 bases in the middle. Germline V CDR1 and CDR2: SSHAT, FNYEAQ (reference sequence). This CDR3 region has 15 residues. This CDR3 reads CASSLTREHINEQFF. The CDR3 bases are TGTGCCAGCAGCTTAACGCGGGAACACATCAATGAGCAGTTCTTC.

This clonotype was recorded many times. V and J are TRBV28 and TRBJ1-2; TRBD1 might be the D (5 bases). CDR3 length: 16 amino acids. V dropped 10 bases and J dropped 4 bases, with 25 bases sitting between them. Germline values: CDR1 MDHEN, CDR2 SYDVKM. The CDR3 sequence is CATTSGTMERSYGYTF. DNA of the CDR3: TGTGCCACCACTTCCGGGACGATGGAAAGGTCCTATGGCTACACCTTC.

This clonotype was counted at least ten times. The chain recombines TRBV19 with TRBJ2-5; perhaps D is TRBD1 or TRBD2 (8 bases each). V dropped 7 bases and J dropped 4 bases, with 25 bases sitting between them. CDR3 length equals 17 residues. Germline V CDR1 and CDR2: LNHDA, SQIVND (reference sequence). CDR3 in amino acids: CASTPRGQGAGGETQYF. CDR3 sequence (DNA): TGTGCCAGTACCCCCCGCGGGCAGGGGGCGGGAGGAGAGACCCAGTACTTC.

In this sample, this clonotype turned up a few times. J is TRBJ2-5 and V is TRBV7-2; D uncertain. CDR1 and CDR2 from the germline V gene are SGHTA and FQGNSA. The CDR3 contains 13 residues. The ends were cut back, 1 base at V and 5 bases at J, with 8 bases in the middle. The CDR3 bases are TGTGCCAGCAGCTTAGTTTGGACGGAGACCCAGTACTTC. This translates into CASSLVWTETQYF.

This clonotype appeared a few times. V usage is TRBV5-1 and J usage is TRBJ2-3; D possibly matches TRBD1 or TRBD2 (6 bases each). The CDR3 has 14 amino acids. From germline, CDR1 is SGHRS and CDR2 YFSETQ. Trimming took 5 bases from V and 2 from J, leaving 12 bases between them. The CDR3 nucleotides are TGCGCCAGCAGGCAAGGGGGGTACACAGATACGCAGTATTTT. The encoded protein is CASRQGGYTDTQYF.

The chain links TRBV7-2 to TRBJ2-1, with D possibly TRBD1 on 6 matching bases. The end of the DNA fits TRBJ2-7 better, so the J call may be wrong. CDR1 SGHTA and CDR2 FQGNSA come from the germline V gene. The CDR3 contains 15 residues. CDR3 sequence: CASRPGRGLSYEQYF. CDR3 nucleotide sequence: TGTGCCAGCAGGCCCGGCAGGGGCCTTTCCTACGAGCAGTACTTC.

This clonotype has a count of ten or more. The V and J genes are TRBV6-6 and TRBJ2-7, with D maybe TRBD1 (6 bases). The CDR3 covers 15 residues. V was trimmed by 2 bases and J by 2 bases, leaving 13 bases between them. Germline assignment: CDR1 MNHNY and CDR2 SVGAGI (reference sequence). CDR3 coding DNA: TGTGCCAGCAGTTACACCCGGGACATTACCTACGAGCAGTACTTC. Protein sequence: CASSYTRDITYEQYF.

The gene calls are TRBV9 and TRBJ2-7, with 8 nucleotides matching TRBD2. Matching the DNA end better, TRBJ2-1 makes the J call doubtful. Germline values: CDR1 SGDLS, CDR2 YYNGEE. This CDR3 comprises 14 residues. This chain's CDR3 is CASSVVGGAPEQFF. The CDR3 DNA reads TGTGCCAGCAGCGTAGTCGGGGGGGCCCCTGAGCAGTTCTTC.

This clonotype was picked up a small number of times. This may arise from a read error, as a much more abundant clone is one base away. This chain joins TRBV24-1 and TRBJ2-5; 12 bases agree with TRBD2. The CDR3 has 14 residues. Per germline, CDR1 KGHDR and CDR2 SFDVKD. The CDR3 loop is CATSEPSGGALPFF. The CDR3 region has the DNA TGTGCCACCAGTGAACCTAGCGGGGGGGCCTTACCGTTCTTC.

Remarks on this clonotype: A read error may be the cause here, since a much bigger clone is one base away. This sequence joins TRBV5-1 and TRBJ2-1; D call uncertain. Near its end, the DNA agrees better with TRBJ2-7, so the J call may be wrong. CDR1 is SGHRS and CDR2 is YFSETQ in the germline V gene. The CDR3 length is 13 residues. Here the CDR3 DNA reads TGCGCCAGCAGCTTGGTCTCGTACAATGAGCAGTACTTC. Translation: CASSLVSYNEQYF.

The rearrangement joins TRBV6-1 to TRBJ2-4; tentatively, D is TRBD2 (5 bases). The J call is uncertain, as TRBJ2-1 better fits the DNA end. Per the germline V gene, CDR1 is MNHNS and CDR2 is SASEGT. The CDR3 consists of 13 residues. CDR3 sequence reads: CASSESPQRTQFF. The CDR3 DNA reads TGTGCCAGCAGTGAATCCCCTCAGCGGACCCAGTTCTTC.

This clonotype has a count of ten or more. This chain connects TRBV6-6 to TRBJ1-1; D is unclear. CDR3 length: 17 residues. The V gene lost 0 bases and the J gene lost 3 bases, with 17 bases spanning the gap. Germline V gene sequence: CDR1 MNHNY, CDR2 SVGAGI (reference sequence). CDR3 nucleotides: TGTGCCAGCAGTTACTCAGGAGACCCGAGGTGGGACACTGAAGCTTTCTTT. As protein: CASSYSGDPRWDTEAFF.

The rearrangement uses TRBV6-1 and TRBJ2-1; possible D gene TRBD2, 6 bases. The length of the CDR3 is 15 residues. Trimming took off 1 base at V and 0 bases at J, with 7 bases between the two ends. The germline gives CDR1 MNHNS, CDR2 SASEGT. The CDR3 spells CASSEVRGSYNEQFF. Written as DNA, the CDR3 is TGTGCCAGCAGTGAAGTGCGGGGCTCCTACAATGAGCAGTTCTTC.

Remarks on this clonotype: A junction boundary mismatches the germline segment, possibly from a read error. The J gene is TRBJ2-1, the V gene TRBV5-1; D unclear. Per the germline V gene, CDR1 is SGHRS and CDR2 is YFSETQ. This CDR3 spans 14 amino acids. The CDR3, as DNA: TGCGCCAGCAGCCGAAATAGAGTCGTGGATGGCCACACCTTC. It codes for CASSRNRVVDGHTF.

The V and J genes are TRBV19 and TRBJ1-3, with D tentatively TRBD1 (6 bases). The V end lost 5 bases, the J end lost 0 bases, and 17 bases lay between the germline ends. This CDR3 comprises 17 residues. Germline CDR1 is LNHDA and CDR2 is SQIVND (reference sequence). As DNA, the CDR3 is TGTGCCAGTAGTGTTCGACAGGCTTTTAGCTCTGGAAACACCATATATTTT. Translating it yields CASSVRQAFSSGNTIYF.

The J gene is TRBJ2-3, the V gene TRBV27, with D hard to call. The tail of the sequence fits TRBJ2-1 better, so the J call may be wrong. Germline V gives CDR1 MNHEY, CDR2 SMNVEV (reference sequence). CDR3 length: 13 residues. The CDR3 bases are TGTGCCAGCAGTTTCTCTCCTATAAATGAGCAGTTCTTC. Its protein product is CASSFSPINEQFF.

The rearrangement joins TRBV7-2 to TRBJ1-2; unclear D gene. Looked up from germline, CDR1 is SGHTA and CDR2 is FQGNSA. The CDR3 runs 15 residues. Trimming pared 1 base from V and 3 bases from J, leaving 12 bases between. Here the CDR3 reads CASSLDFGADYGYTF. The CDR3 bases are TGTGCCAGCAGCTTAGATTTTGGAGCCGACTATGGCTACACCTTC.

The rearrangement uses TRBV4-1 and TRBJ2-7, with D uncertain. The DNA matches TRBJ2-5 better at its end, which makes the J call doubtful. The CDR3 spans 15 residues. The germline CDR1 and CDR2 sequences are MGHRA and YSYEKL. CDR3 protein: CASSLKSGTQETQYF. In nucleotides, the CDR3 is TGCGCCAGCAGCCTCAAATCGGGCACGCAAGAGACCCAGTACTTC.